The 24 T cell receptor beta chains reported below all come from one sample, sequenced in a study of blood T cell repertoires in COVID-19. TCRdb's table, derived via immunoSEQ multiplex PCR, lists solely in-frame clones and lacks some. Of fewer than 200,000 clones listed, around 81% are singletons. The sample was peripheral blood. These TCRs come from a man between 70 and 80 years old with active or convalescent COVID-19.

The chain employs TRBV18 and TRBJ2-3; D perhaps matches TRBD2 (6 bases). Per germline, CDR1 KGHSH and CDR2 LQKENI. The CDR3 extends over 15 amino acids. The germline V and J ends were trimmed by 3 bases and 2 bases, with 12 bases remaining between them. The CDR3 region has the DNA TGTGCCAGCTCACCTTCGACGGGGGACACAGATACGCAGTATTTT. This codes for CASSPSTGDTDTQYF. Complete variable domain (other parts from reference TRBV18 and TRBJ2-3): NAGVMQNPRHLVRRRGQEARLRCSPMKGHSHVYWYRQLPEEGLKFMVYLQKENIIDESGMPKERFSAEFPKEGPSILRIQQVVRGDSAAYFCASSPSTGDTDTQYFGPGTRLTVL.

V gene TRBV20-1 combines with J gene TRBJ2-7; 9 bases fit TRBD1. In germline, CDR1 is DFQATT, CDR2 SNEGSKA (reference sequence). V shed 3 bases, J shed 4 bases, and the junction held 7 bases outside the gene matches. The CDR3 runs to 14 residues. The CDR3 DNA is TGCAGTGCTAGTGGGACAGGGCTAACATACGAGCAGTACTTC. Translation: CSASGTGLTYEQYF.

As regards this clone: A read error may account for a junction end that differs from germline. The rearrangement uses TRBV29-1 and TRBJ2-1; 13 nucleotides line up with TRBD2. The CDR3 covers 15 residues. Germline loops: CDR1 SQVTM, CDR2 ANQGSEA. CDR3 coding DNA: TGCCGCGTGGCGGGGGGGACTAGCGGGGACAATGAGCAGTTCTTC. It translates to CRVAGGTSGDNEQFF.

The chain has TRBV18 and TRBJ1-5; D gene uncertain. Trimming cost V 6 bases and J 9 bases, with 15 bases left between them. Germline CDR1 and CDR2: KGHSH and LQKENI. CDR3 size: 13 residues. This CDR3 reads CASSPSRFAPQHF. CDR3 coding DNA: TGTGCCAGCTCCCCCTCGAGATTTGCGCCCCAGCATTTT.

The rearrangement links TRBV5-5 to TRBJ1-5, with TRBD1 matching over 8 bases. Unmatched junction bases numbered 11, after V lost 4 bases and J lost 2 bases. The CDR3 consists of 17 residues. Germline V gene data show CDR1 as SGHKS and CDR2 as YYEKEE (reference sequence). For the CDR3, the DNA is TGTGCCAGCAGCAGAGACTCCAGGGGGCGAGGCAATCAGCCCCAGCATTTT. Translation gives CASSRDSRGRGNQPQHF.

This clone has only a few counts. The gene calls are TRBV29-1 and TRBJ2-1, with D uncertain. Germline loops: CDR1 SQVTM, CDR2 ANQGSEA. The CDR3 consists of 14 residues. Trimming removed 6 bases at V and 2 bases at J, with 14 bases between. The CDR3 reads CSVPRSRTYNEQFF. In nucleotides, the CDR3 is TGCAGCGTCCCCCGGTCGCGCACCTACAATGAGCAGTTCTTC.

This clone was detected ten times or more. The CDR3 spells CASSLTGQNSPLHF. DNA for the CDR3: TGTGCCAGCAGCTTAACTGGGCAAAATTCACCCCTCCACTTT. The gene calls are TRBV7-3 and TRBJ1-6; the D is unclear. Germline V gene lookup returns CDR1 SGHTA and CDR2 FQGTGA. The CDR3 runs to 14 residues. Deletions cut 0 bases from V and 7 bases from J, with 7 bases between.

The V gene is TRBV29-1, the J gene TRBJ2-7; 12 positions match TRBD2. The CDR3 loop spans 15 amino acids. The germline V gene has CDR1 SQVTM and CDR2 ANQGSEA. J lost 7 bases, V lost 6 bases, and 13 bases had no gene match. CDR3 sequence reads: CSVSGLAGLSEEQYF. The CDR3 region has the DNA TGCAGCGTATCTGGACTAGCGGGGCTTTCGGAAGAGCAGTACTTC.

V is TRBV30 and J is TRBJ1-2; TRBD1 agrees at 9 bases. There are 14 residues in the CDR3. The germline gives CDR1 GTSNPN, CDR2 SVGIG (reference sequence). The V and J ends lost 1 base and 5 bases, in that order; junction bases with no gene match: 5. The CDR3 loop is CAWSADRGGYGYTF. Here the CDR3 DNA reads TGTGCCTGGAGTGCAGACAGGGGGGGATATGGCTACACCTTC.

The rearrangement joins TRBV19 to TRBJ1-2; 8 nucleotides agree with TRBD1. The V segment lost 11 bases and the J segment 2 bases; nucleotides outside the gene matches: 13. The CDR3 has 15 residues. The germline V gene encodes CDR1 LNHDA and CDR2 SQIVND (reference sequence). CDR3 sequence: CAVGPWTGRNYGYTF. In nucleotides, the CDR3 is TGTGCCGTTGGGCCCTGGACAGGGAGGAACTATGGCTACACCTTC.

This clone was seen a few times. The chain links TRBV15 to TRBJ1-1, with 7 bases aligning to TRBD1. Germline V gene lookup returns CDR1 LNHNV and CDR2 YYDKDF (reference sequence). Germline trimming cut 3 bases from V and 4 bases from J; bases unmatched to any gene: 5. CDR3 length: 14 residues. CDR3 sequence (DNA): TGTGCCACCAGCAGCCGACAGGGTATCACTGAAGCTTTCTTT. Translation gives CATSSRQGITEAFF. Together with reference TRBV15 and TRBJ1-1, the CDR3 gives the full variable domain: DAMVIQNPRYQVTQFGKPVTLSCSQTLNHNVMYWYQQKSSQAPKLLFHYYDKDFNNEADTPDNFQSRRPNTSFCFLDIRSPGLGDTAMYLCATSSRQGITEAFFGQGTRLTVV.

This clone was recorded a few times. The J gene is TRBJ2-1, the V gene TRBV28; TRBD1 might be the D (6 bases). V was trimmed by 8 bases and J by 9 bases, leaving 20 bases between them. This CDR3 has 14 residues. Germline CDR1 MDHEN, CDR2 SYDVKM. This CDR3 reads CASRPPRQVTEQFF. DNA for the CDR3: TGTGCCAGCCGCCCACCTAGACAGGTCACTGAGCAGTTCTTC.

The V call is TRBV30, the J call TRBJ1-4; no definite D call. The CDR3 is 15 amino acids. The V end lost 0 bases, the J end lost 1 base, and 9 bases lay between the germline ends. Germline V gene data show CDR1 as GTSNPN and CDR2 as SVGIG (reference sequence). The CDR3: CAWSVSGGTNEKLFF. DNA for the CDR3: TGTGCCTGGAGTGTAAGCGGCGGAACTAATGAAAAACTGTTTTTT.

The sample holds one count of this clone. The rearrangement joins TRBV14 to TRBJ2-7, with D uncertain. Trimming cost V 0 bases and J 3 bases, with 6 bases left between them. Germline V gene lookup returns CDR1 SGHDN and CDR2 FVKESK. The CDR3 runs 13 residues. CDR3 coding DNA: TGTGCCAGCAGCCAAGACACAGACTACGAGCAGTACTTC. The encoded protein is CASSQDTDYEQYF.

This clone was observed a handful of times. This chain uses TRBV9 with TRBJ1-1; TRBD1 might be the D (5 bases). V lost 7 bases, J lost 7 bases, and 14 bases lay in between. This CDR3 spans 12 amino acids. The V gene's germline CDR1 is SGDLS and CDR2 YYNGEE. CDR3 DNA: TGTGCCAGCGGCCCCCCTGACAGTGAAGCTTTCTTT. Translation: CASGPPDSEAFF.

This rearrangement joins TRBV5-1 to TRBJ2-2; D is unresolved. The germline V gene encodes CDR1 SGHRS and CDR2 YFSETQ. The CDR3 sequence is 13 residues long. V lost 5 bases, J lost 4 bases, and 9 bases lay in between. CDR3: CASRYPGTGELFF. CDR3 coding DNA: TGCGCCAGCAGATACCCGGGCACCGGGGAGCTGTTTTTT.

Notes on this clone: The identical CDR3 is also encoded by other nucleotide sequences in the sample. This chain connects TRBV5-1 to TRBJ2-5, with TRBD1 as a possible D gene (5 bases). The V end was cut by 2 bases, the J end by 5 bases, with 10 bases between. This CDR3 region has 13 residues. Germline assignment: CDR1 SGHRS and CDR2 YFSETQ. The CDR3 reads CASSLGVQETQYF. CDR3 nucleotides: TGCGCCAGCAGCTTAGGGGTTCAGGAGACCCAGTACTTC.

This chain uses TRBV29-1 with TRBJ2-7, with D unresolved. This CDR3 is 12 amino acids long. Germline V CDR1 and CDR2: SQVTM, ANQGSEA. Trimming stripped 4 bases from V and 3 bases from J, with 10 bases between. The CDR3 spells CSVGENDYEQYF. The CDR3 coding sequence is TGCAGCGTTGGCGAGAATGACTACGAGCAGTACTTC.

This clone was observed a few times. The chain employs TRBV28 and TRBJ1-5; the match to TRBD1 covers 9 bases. The germline CDR1 and CDR2 sequences are MDHEN and SYDVKM. The CDR3 consists of 18 residues. J lost 2 bases, V lost 7 bases, and 15 bases had no gene match. CDR3 amino acids: CASTLLTGGKGGNQPQHF. DNA of the CDR3: TGTGCCAGCACCCTATTGACAGGGGGAAAGGGGGGCAATCAGCCCCAGCATTTT.

The CDR3 DNA sequence: TGTGCCAGCAGTCCACCCCTGGGCACGGGGTTCGGCGAGCAGTACTTC. Translating gives CASSPPLGTGFGEQYF. The chain joins TRBV27 to TRBJ2-7; tentative D call: TRBD2 (5 bases). The CDR3 is made up of 16 amino acids. Trimming stripped 5 bases from V and 6 bases from J, with 23 bases between. Germline CDR1 MNHEY, CDR2 SMNVEV (reference sequence).

The count of this clone is one. The chain combines TRBV19 with TRBJ2-1, with 8 bases identical to TRBD1. The CDR3 has 15 amino acids. The germline V gene encodes CDR1 LNHDA and CDR2 SQIVND (reference sequence). Trimming at V came to 5 bases and at J to 3 bases, leaving 6 bases not matched to a gene. CDR3 nucleotides: TGTGCCAGTAGTCCTCGGACAGGGAACTACAATGAGCAGTTCTTC. Protein: CASSPRTGNYNEQFF. The variable domain in full, with the rest retrieved from reference TRBV19 and TRBJ2-1, is DGGITQSPKYLFRKEGQNVTLSCEQNLNHDAMYWYRQDPGQGLRLIYYSQIVNDFQKGDIAEGYSVSREKKESFPLTVTSAQKNPTAFYLCASSPRTGNYNEQFFGPGTRLTVL.

The chain has TRBV10-3 and TRBJ1-5; unclear D gene. The CDR3 runs 16 residues. Germline V CDR1 and CDR2: ENHRY, SYGVKD. Trimming took 0 bases from V and 5 from J, leaving 14 bases between them. For the CDR3, the DNA is TGTGCCATCAGTGAGTCGAAGGGAGGATCCGATCAGCCCCAGCATTTT. This gives the protein CAISESKGGSDQPQHF.

This clone was observed a single time. V usage is TRBV7-8 and J usage is TRBJ2-7; D is uncertain. The CDR3 runs to 14 residues. From germline, CDR1 is SGHVS and CDR2 FQNEAQ. Trimming shortened V by 1 base and J by 2 bases, and 9 bases separated the two germline ends. CDR3 in DNA: TGTGCCAGCAGCTTAGAGCATGGAGCCTACGAGCAGTACTTC. This translates into CASSLEHGAYEQYF.

V usage is TRBV11-2 and J usage is TRBJ2-5; TRBD2 matches at 7 bases. Germline assignment: CDR1 SGHAT and CDR2 FQNNGV. J gave up 4 bases and V 6 bases, and 8 bases lay outside the gene matches. The CDR3 totals 14 residues. CDR3: CASSLGGNRETQYF. The CDR3 bases are TGTGCCAGCAGTCTGGGAGGGAATCGAGAGACCCAGTACTTC.